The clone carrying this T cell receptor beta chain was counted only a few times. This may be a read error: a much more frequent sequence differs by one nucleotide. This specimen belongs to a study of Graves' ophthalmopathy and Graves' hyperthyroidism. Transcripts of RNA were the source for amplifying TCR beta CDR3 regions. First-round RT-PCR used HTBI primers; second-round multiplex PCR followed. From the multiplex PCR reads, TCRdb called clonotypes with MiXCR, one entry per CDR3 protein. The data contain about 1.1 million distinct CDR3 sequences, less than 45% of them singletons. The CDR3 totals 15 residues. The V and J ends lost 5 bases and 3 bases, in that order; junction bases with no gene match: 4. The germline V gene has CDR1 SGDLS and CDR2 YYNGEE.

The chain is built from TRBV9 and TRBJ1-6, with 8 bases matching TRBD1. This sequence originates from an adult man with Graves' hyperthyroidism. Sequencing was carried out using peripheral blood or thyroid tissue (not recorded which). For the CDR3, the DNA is TGTGCCAGCAGTGACGACAGGGGCTATAATTCACCCCTCCACTTT. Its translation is CASSDDRGYNSPLHF.